The 31 T cell receptor beta chains below all came from one sample that was sequenced in a study of OX40 agonist ivuxolimab in advanced cancers. TCRdb keeps only in-frame clones here, not all; method: immunoSEQ multiplex PCR. Among around 110,000 clones listed, 90% to 95% were seen once. The sequencing here drew on CD4+ or CD8+ T cells sorted from blood, taken in a trial of the OX40 agonist ivuxolimab. The receptors were sampled from an adult with an advanced solid tumor such as melanoma, head and neck, liver or kidney cancer.

The chain employs TRBV6-6 and TRBJ2-7, with 9 positions matching TRBD1. CDR3 size: 15 residues. V trimming: 6 bases; J trimming: 1 base; junction bases outside the gene matches: 7. Germline V gives CDR1 MNHNY, CDR2 SVGAGI (reference sequence). The CDR3 coding sequence is TGTGCCAGCAGACCGCAGGGACAGGGTTCCTACGAGCAGTACTTC. Translated: CASRPQGQGSYEQYF.

This clone has just a few counts. The chain recombines TRBV5-4 with TRBJ1-5, with D perhaps TRBD1 (5 bases). This CDR3 has 13 residues. In germline, CDR1 is SGHNT, CDR2 YYREEE (reference sequence). V was pared by 2 bases and J by 8 bases, with 11 bases between. The CDR3 spells CASSFQGLEPQHF. Written as DNA, the CDR3 is TGTGCCAGCAGCTTCCAGGGCCTGGAGCCCCAGCATTTT.

The genes are TRBV5-1 and TRBJ2-3; 9 nucleotides agree with TRBD2. The CDR3 sequence is 15 residues long. The junction had 5 bases not matched to a gene; V was cut back by 2 bases and J by 4 bases. The V gene's germline CDR1 is SGHRS and CDR2 YFSETQ. This chain's CDR3 is CASSFGTSRADTQYF. The CDR3 DNA is TGCGCCAGCAGCTTTGGGACTAGCCGCGCAGATACGCAGTATTTT.

The rearrangement uses TRBV18 and TRBJ2-7; D is possibly TRBD2 (5 bases). V was clipped by 1 base and J by 0 bases, with 10 bases between them. The germline gives CDR1 KGHSH, CDR2 LQKENI. This CDR3 has 15 amino acids. For the CDR3, the DNA is TGTGCCAGCTCACCACTTGAAGGGAGCTCCTACGAGCAGTACTTC. Protein: CASSPLEGSSYEQYF.

The V and J genes are TRBV7-2 and TRBJ1-4; D is perhaps TRBD1 (6 bases). Germline assignment: CDR1 SGHTA and CDR2 FQGNSA. Trimming took 3 bases from V and 3 from J, leaving 8 bases between them. The CDR3 consists of 14 residues. This CDR3 reads CASSFQGSNEKLFF. The CDR3 region has the DNA TGTGCCAGCAGCTTCCAGGGGTCTAATGAAAAACTGTTTTTT.

The chain links TRBV9 to TRBJ1-1; the D gene is possibly TRBD1 (5 bases). CDR1 is SGDLS, CDR2 YYNGEE, per germline. The CDR3 length is 15 residues. Trimming pared 0 bases from V and 3 bases from J, leaving 12 bases between. The chain's CDR3 is CASSVGGGRDTEAFF. As DNA, the CDR3 is TGTGCCAGCAGCGTAGGTGGGGGAAGGGACACTGAAGCTTTCTTT.

The chain has TRBV21-1 and TRBJ2-1; the table names TRBD2, a call not compared with the DNA. TRBV21-1 is assigned pseudogene status. CDR3 length: 16 residues. In DNA, the CDR3 is TGTGCCAGCAGCAAAGTCTGTCCGCCCGAGGGAGATGAGCAGTTCTTC. Protein: CASSKVCPPEGDEQFF.

CDR3 nucleotides: TGTGCCTGGGCGGGGAATACTAACTATGGCTACACCTTC. Encoded protein: CAWAGNTNYGYTF. The rearrangement joins TRBV30 to TRBJ1-2; the D is unclear. The CDR3 has 13 residues. Trimming removed 5 bases at V and 0 bases at J, with 10 bases between. The germline V gene has CDR1 GTSNPN and CDR2 SVGIG (reference sequence).

This rearrangement joins TRBV27 to TRBJ2-5, with TRBD1 identical over 10 bases. The CDR3 has 13 amino acids. The germline gives CDR1 MNHEY, CDR2 SMNVEV (reference sequence). V was pared by 6 bases and J by 5 bases, with 3 bases of the junction left unmatched. CDR3 amino acids: CASRDRGIETQYF. Here the CDR3 DNA reads TGTGCCAGCAGGGACAGGGGGATCGAGACCCAGTACTTC.

As DNA, the CDR3 is TGTGCCAGCAGCTTAGCGCGGACTAGCGGGAGTTCCTACGAGCAGTACTTC. It specifies CASSLARTSGSSYEQYF. This chain links TRBV7-2 with TRBJ2-7; 13 nucleotides match TRBD2. Germline CDR1 reads SGHTA; CDR2 reads FQGNSA. The CDR3 runs to 17 residues. Trimming cost V 0 bases and J 1 base; bases outside gene matches: 3.

This chain joins TRBV7-2 and TRBJ1-1; no firm D call. Trimming pared 0 bases from V and 9 bases from J, leaving 14 bases between. The CDR3 covers 14 residues. In germline, CDR1 is SGHTA, CDR2 FQGNSA. The CDR3 coding sequence is TGTGCCAGCAGCTTAGCTTGGGGAGACTTTAAAGCTTTCTTT. Its translation: CASSLAWGDFKAFF.

The chain joins TRBV5-4 to TRBJ1-6, with 9 positions matching TRBD1. CDR1 is SGHNT and CDR2 is YYREEE in the germline V gene (reference sequence). This CDR3 contains 16 residues. V shed 4 bases, J shed 10 bases, and the junction held 12 bases outside the gene matches. In DNA form, the CDR3 reads TGTGCCAGCAGCCAACGCACCGGGACAGGGAGATCACCCCTCCACTTT. Encoded protein: CASSQRTGTGRSPLHF. Complete variable domain (other parts from reference TRBV5-4 and TRBJ1-6): ETGVTQSPTHLIKTRGQQVTLRCSSQSGHNTVSWYQQALGQGPQFIFQYYREEENGRGNFPPRFSGLQFPNYSSELNVNALELDDSALYLCASSQRTGTGRSPLHFGNGTRLTVT.

The CDR3 DNA reads TGTGCCAGCAGTCCCCCCGGGGTCTACAATGAGCAGTTCTTC. Translating it yields CASSPPGVYNEQFF. This chain links TRBV28 with TRBJ2-1, with a possible D match to TRBD2 (5 bases). V lost 5 bases, J lost 3 bases, and 11 bases lay in between. This CDR3 region has 14 residues. The germline V gene has CDR1 MDHEN and CDR2 SYDVKM.

V and J are TRBV7-8 and TRBJ2-2, with 8 bases fitting TRBD2. V was pared by 2 bases and J by 0 bases, with 8 bases of the junction left unmatched. The germline V gene has CDR1 SGHVS and CDR2 FQNEAQ. This CDR3 comprises 18 residues. CDR3 residues: CASSLRQLAGANTGELFF. The CDR3 nucleotides are TGTGCCAGCAGCTTACGTCAGCTAGCGGGCGCGAACACCGGGGAGCTGTTTTTT.

J is TRBJ2-2 and V is TRBV18; 9 bases are a match to TRBD1. The J segment lost 5 bases and the V segment lost 5 bases, leaving 3 bases of the junction unmatched. This CDR3 comprises 14 residues. CDR1 KGHSH and CDR2 LQKENI come from the germline V gene. This CDR3 reads CASSGQGSTGELFF. The DNA for the CDR3 is TGTGCCAGCTCAGGACAGGGGTCTACCGGGGAGCTGTTTTTT.

The chain uses TRBV18 and TRBJ2-1; 10 bases match TRBD1. V lost 0 bases to trimming and J lost 7 bases; unmatched junction nucleotides: 3. CDR3 size: 15 residues. Per the germline V gene, CDR1 is KGHSH and CDR2 is LQKENI. CDR3 in DNA: TGTGCCAGCTCACCACCCGGGACAGGGGTGAATGAGCAGTTCTTC. Its protein is CASSPPGTGVNEQFF.

V usage is TRBV27 and J usage is TRBJ1-4; TRBD1 is a possible D gene (5 bases). The V end lost 7 bases, the J end lost 4 bases, and 16 bases lay between the germline ends. CDR1 is MNHEY, CDR2 SMNVEV, per germline (reference sequence). This CDR3 has 15 amino acids. This CDR3 is CASTRVAGLNEKLFF. The DNA of the CDR3 is TGTGCCAGCACCCGGGTGGCAGGGCTTAATGAAAAACTGTTTTTT.

This clone was detected once. V gene TRBV28 combines with J gene TRBJ2-5; D call uncertain. Trimming took off 6 bases at V and 5 bases at J, with 25 bases between the two ends. CDR1 and CDR2 (germline): MDHEN, SYDVKM. The length of the CDR3 is 17 residues. The CDR3 region is CASSPPRLGRMRETQYF. The CDR3 DNA sequence: TGTGCCAGCAGCCCACCCCGCCTAGGCAGGATGCGTGAGACCCAGTACTTC. Variable domain in full (rest from reference TRBV28 and TRBJ2-5): DVKVTQSSRYLVKRTGEKVFLECVQDMDHENMFWYRQDPGLGLRLIYFSYDVKMKEKGDIPEGYSVSREKKERFSLILESASTNQTSMYLCASSPPRLGRMRETQYFGPGTRLLVL.

The V gene is TRBV7-3, the J gene TRBJ2-7, with D possibly matching TRBD1 (5 bases). V gave up 5 bases and J gave up 0 bases, with 11 bases separating them. Germline CDR1 is SGHTA and CDR2 is FQGTGA. This CDR3 spans 14 amino acids. Here the CDR3 reads CASSRQRSSYEQYF. The DNA of the CDR3 is TGTGCCAGCAGCCGACAGAGAAGCTCCTACGAGCAGTACTTC.

This rearrangement joins TRBV19 to TRBJ2-3; D remains ambiguous. The V gene's germline CDR1 is LNHDA and CDR2 SQIVND (reference sequence). There are 17 residues in the CDR3. V lost 5 bases and J lost 4, with 22 bases in between. The CDR3 reads CASSPRSDSPRADTQYF. The CDR3 nucleotides read TGTGCCAGTAGTCCCCGTTCAGACTCCCCACGAGCAGATACGCAGTATTTT.

This clone has only a few counts. The chain employs TRBV14 and TRBJ1-1; D is unclear. The V end lost 2 bases, the J end lost 1 base, and 5 bases lay between the germline ends. The CDR3 consists of 13 residues. Germline V gene sequence: CDR1 SGHDN, CDR2 FVKESK. CDR3 region: CASSQQWNTEAFF. CDR3 nucleotide sequence: TGTGCCAGCAGCCAACAATGGAACACTGAAGCTTTCTTT.

The gene calls are TRBV5-1 and TRBJ2-1; 9 nucleotides match TRBD2. The CDR3 is made up of 13 amino acids. CDR1 and CDR2 from the germline V gene are SGHRS and YFSETQ. V was clipped by 2 bases and J by 6 bases; unmatched bases: 0. CDR3 in DNA: TGCGCCAGCAGCTTAGCGGGAGGCAATGAGCAGTTCTTC. This encodes CASSLAGGNEQFF.

The chain recombines TRBV7-3 with TRBJ2-1, with D perhaps TRBD1 (6 bases). Trimming removed 4 bases at V and 3 bases at J, with 13 bases between. Germline assignment: CDR1 SGHTA and CDR2 FQGTGA. The CDR3 is made up of 15 amino acids. The CDR3 region has the DNA TGTGCCAGCAGCTATTCCCCAGGGGACTACAATGAGCAGTTCTTC. Translating gives CASSYSPGDYNEQFF.

The CDR3 region is CASSSSPTGAQYF. CDR3 DNA: TGTGCCAGCAGCTCTAGCCCGACAGGGGCACAGTACTTC. The V call is TRBV11-3, the J call TRBJ2-7; the match to TRBD1 covers 8 bases. With 4 bases clipped from V and 10 bases from J, the junction kept 9 bases outside the gene matches. The CDR3 has 13 residues. CDR1 and CDR2 (germline): SGHNT, YENEEA.

This clone was seen a single time. The genes are TRBV9 and TRBJ2-1; 12 nucleotides line up with TRBD2. The junction had 6 bases not matched to a gene; V was cut back by 0 bases and J by 8 bases. From germline, CDR1 is SGDLS and CDR2 YYNGEE. The CDR3 is 16 residues long. The chain's CDR3 is CASSVVSSGGVDEQFF. As DNA, the CDR3 is TGTGCCAGCAGCGTAGTCTCTAGCGGGGGGGTGGATGAGCAGTTCTTC.

The genes are TRBV12-5 and TRBJ2-7; 7 bases fit TRBD2. This CDR3 region has 18 residues. The trim removed 0 bases at V and 6 bases at J, leaving 17 bases unmatched. Germline assignment: CDR1 LGHNT and CDR2 FRNRAP. The DNA of the CDR3 is TGTGCTAGTGGTTTGGTCCAAGGGAACATGGGACTACTACGCGAGCAGTACTTC. It encodes CASGLVQGNMGLLREQYF.

This clone showed up just once. This chain joins TRBV5-4 and TRBJ2-1; D perhaps matches TRBD2 (6 bases). Per the germline V gene, CDR1 is SGHNT and CDR2 is YYREEE (reference sequence). The CDR3 has 15 amino acids. Trimming took off 4 bases at V and 14 bases at J, with 25 bases between the two ends. CDR3 amino acids: CASSQGTGPETAEFF. Here the CDR3 DNA reads TGTGCCAGCAGCCAAGGGACTGGCCCAGAAACAGCCGAGTTCTTC. Based on the CDR3 plus reference TRBV5-4 and TRBJ2-1, the full variable domain is ETGVTQSPTHLIKTRGQQVTLRCSSQSGHNTVSWYQQALGQGPQFIFQYYREEENGRGNFPPRFSGLQFPNYSSELNVNALELDDSALYLCASSQGTGPETAEFFGPGTRLTVL.

The chain couples TRBV10-3 to TRBJ1-5, with 7 bases matching TRBD1. This CDR3 has 14 residues. The V gene end was trimmed by 8 bases and the J gene end by 3 bases; junction bases not matched to a gene: 7. Germline V lookup: CDR1 ENHRY, CDR2 SYGVKD. The CDR3 sequence: CAIARTGPNQPQHF. The CDR3 nucleotides read TGTGCCATCGCACGGACAGGCCCCAATCAGCCCCAGCATTTT.

This clone came up once. V is TRBV7-9 and J is TRBJ2-1, with TRBD1 as a possible D gene (6 bases). The CDR3 runs to 12 residues. V lost 3 bases, J lost 13 bases, and 13 bases lay in between. Germline V gene lookup returns CDR1 SEHNR and CDR2 FQNEAQ (reference sequence). CDR3 amino acids: CASSLDRQVQFF. CDR3 in DNA: TGTGCCAGCAGCTTGGACCGACAGGTTCAGTTCTTC.

The chain employs TRBV6-1 and TRBJ1-1; possibly TRBD1 for D (5 bases). CDR1 and CDR2 from the germline V gene are MNHNS and SASEGT. Trimming removed 1 base from V and 6 bases from J, with 18 bases in between. The CDR3 loop spans 16 amino acids. CDR3 amino acids: CASSEVLLLQGAEAFF. The CDR3 DNA reads TGTGCCAGCAGTGAAGTGCTCCTGCTGCAGGGCGCTGAAGCTTTCTTT.

The rearrangement joins TRBV5-1 to TRBJ1-1, with D possibly matching TRBD1 (5 bases). Trimming removed 0 bases at V and 2 bases at J, with 11 bases between. Germline values: CDR1 SGHRS, CDR2 YFSETQ. The CDR3 extends over 15 amino acids. For the CDR3, the DNA is TGCGCCAGCAGCTTGGTATGGGGGTCTAACACTGAAGCTTTCTTT. Its protein is CASSLVWGSNTEAFF.